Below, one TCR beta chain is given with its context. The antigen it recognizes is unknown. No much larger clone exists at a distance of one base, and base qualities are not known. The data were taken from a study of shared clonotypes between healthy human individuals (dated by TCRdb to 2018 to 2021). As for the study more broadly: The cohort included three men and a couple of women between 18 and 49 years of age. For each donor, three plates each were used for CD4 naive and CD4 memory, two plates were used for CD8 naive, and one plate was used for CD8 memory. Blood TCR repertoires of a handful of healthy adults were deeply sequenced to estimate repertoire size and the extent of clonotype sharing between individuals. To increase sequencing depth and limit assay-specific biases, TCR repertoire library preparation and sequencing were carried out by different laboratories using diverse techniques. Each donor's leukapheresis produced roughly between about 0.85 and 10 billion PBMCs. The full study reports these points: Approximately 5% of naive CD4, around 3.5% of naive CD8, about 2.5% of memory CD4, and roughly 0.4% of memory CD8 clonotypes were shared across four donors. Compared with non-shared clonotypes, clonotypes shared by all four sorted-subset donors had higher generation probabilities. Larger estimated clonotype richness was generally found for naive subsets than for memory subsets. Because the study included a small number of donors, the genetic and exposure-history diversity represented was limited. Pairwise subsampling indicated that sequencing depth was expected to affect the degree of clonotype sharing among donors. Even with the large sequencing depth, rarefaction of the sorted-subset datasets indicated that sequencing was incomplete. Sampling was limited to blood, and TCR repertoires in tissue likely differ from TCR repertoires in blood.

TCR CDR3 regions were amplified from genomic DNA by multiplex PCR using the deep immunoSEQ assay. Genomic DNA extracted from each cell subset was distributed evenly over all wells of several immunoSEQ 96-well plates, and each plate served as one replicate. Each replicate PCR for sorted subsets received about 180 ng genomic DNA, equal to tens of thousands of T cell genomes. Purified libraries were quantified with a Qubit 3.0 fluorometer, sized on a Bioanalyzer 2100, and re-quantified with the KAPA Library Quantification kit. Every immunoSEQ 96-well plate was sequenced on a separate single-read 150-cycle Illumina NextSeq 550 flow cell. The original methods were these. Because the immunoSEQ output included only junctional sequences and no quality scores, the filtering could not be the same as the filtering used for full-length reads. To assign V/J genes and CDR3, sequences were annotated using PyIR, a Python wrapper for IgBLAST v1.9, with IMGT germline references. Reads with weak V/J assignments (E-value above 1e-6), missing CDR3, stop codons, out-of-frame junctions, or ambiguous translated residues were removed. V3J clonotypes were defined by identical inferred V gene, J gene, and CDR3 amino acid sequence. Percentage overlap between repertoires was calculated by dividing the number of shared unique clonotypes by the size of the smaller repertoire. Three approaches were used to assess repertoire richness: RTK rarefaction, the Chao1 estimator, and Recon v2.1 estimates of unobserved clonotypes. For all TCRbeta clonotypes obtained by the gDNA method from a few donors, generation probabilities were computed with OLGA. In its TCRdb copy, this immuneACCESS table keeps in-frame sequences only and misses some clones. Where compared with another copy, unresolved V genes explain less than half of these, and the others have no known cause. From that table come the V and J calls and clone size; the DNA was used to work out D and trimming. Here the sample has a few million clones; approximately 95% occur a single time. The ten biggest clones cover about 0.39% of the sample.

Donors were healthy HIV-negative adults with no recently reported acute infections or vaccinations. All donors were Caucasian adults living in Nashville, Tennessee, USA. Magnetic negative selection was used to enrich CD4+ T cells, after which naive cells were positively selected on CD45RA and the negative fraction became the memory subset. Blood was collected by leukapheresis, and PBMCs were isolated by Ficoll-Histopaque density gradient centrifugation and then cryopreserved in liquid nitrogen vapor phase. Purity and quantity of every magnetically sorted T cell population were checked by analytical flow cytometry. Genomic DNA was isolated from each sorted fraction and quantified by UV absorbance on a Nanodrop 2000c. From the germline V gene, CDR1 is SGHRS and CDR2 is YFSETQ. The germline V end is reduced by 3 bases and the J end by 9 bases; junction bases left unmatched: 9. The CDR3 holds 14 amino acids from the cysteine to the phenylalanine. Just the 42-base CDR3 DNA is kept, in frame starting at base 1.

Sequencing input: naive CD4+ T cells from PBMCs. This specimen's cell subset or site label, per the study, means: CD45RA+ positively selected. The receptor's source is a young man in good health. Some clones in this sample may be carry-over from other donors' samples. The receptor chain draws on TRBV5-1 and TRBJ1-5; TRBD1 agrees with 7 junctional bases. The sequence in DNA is TGCGCCAGCAGCTGGGACAGTGGGGTCGGGCCCCAGCATTTT. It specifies CASSWDSGVGPQHF. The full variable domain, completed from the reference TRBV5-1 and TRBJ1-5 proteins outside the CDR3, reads KAGVTQTPRYLIKTRGQQVTLSCSPISGHRSVSWYQQTPGQGLQFLFEYFSETQRNKGNFPGRFSGRQFSNSRSEMNVSTLELGDSALYLCASSWDSGVGPQHFGDGTRLSIL.